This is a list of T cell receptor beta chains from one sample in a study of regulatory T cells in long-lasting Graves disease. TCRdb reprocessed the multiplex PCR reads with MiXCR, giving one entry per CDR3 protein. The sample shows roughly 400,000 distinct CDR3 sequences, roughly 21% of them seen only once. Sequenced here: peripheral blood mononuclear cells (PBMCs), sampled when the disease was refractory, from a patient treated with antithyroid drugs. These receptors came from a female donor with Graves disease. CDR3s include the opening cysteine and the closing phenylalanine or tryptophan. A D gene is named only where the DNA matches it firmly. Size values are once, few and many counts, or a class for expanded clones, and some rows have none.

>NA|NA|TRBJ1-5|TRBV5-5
TGTGCCAGCAGCCCTGGGCGCAGGCAGGGACAACCCCAGCATTTT
CASSPGRRQGQPQHF
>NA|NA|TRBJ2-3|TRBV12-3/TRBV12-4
TGTGCCAGCAGTCCCGACAGCCCCACAGATACGCAGTATTTT
CASSPDSPTDTQYF
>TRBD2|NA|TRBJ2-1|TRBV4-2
TGTGCCAGCAGCCAAGACCCACCGGGGACTAGCGGGGAGGGCAATGAGCAGTTCTTC
CASSQDPPGTSGEGNEQFF
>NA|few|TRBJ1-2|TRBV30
TGTGCCTGGAGCGGAACAGGTTTTACTTATGGCTACACCTTC
CAWSGTGFTYGYTF
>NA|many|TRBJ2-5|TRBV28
TGTGCCAGCAGTTTAAACCCAAGAGTTAACCAAGAGACCCAGTACTTC
CASSLNPRVNQETQYF
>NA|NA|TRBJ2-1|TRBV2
TGTGCCAGCGTTGCGAGCACCAATGAGCAGTTCTTC
CASVASTNEQFF
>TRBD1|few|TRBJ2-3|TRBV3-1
TGTGCCAGCAGCAGAACCCCGGGACAGGGGATCACAGATACGCAGTATTTT
CASSRTPGQGITDTQYF
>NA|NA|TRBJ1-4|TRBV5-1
TGCGCCAGCAGCTTGGGAGGGAGCGGGTTACTCGAAAAACTGTTTTTT
CASSLGGSGLLEKLFF
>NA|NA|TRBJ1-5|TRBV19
TGTGCCAGTACCCCGGACAGAAACCAGCATTTT
CASTPDRNQHF
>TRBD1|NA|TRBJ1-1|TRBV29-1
TGCAGCGGGAGACAGGGTCGGGACACTGAAGCTTTCTTT
CSGRQGRDTEAFF
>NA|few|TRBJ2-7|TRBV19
TGTGCCAGTAGTTACAGGGATAGCTTCTACGAGCAGTACTTC
CASSYRDSFYEQYF
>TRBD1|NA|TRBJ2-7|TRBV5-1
TGCGCCAGCAGCTACGACAGGGGGCGGCAGTACGAGCAGTACTTC
CASSYDRGRQYEQYF
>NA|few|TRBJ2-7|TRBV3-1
TGTGCCAGCAGCATACAGGGTCTCGGCGAGCAGTACTTC
CASSIQGLGEQYF
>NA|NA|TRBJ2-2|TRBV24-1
TGTGCCACCAAGGGACTTGACACCGGGGAGCTGTTTTTT
CATKGLDTGELFF
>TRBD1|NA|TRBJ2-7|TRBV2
TGTGCCAGCAACCCTCGGGGACAGTACTCCTACGAGCAGTACTTC
CASNPRGQYSYEQYF
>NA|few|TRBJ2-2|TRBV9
TGTGCCAGCAGCGCCGGCTTGAAGCTGTTTTTT
CASSAGLKLFF
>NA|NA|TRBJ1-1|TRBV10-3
TGTGCCAACCTTGACAGTCGCGAGGGGACTGAAGCTTTCTTT
CANLDSREGTEAFF
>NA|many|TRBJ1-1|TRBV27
TGTGCCAGCAACGGGATGAACACTGAAGCTTTCTTT
CASNGMNTEAFF
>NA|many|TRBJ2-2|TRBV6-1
TGTGCCACCACTTCCAGAATCGGCGGGGAGCTGTTTTTT
CATTSRIGGELFF
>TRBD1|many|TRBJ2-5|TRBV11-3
TGTGCCAGCAGCCGGGGACAGGGTCGCCAGTACTTC
CASSRGQGRQYF
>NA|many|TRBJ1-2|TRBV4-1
TGCGCCAGCAGCCAAACCTATGGGGGCTACACCTTC
CASSQTYGGYTF
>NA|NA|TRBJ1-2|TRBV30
TGTGCCTGGAAAAGTATGGCGCGAAACTATGGCTACACCTTC
CAWKSMARNYGYTF
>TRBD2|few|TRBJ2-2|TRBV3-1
TGTGCCAGCAGCCAGTTGCGGACTAGCGGGAGCTCCGGGGAGCTGTTTTTT
CASSQLRTSGSSGELFF
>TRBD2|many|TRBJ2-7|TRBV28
TGTGCCAGCAGCCTGGGACTAGCGGGAGAATACGAGCAGTACTTC
CASSLGLAGEYEQYF
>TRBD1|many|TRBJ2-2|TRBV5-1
TGCGCCAGCAGCCCTCGGACAGGCTCGCACACCGGGGAGCTGTTTTTT
CASSPRTGSHTGELFF
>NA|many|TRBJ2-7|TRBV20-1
TGCAGTGCCACCCAGGACGGTTACGAGCAGTACTTC
CSATQDGYEQYF
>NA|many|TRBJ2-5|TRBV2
TGTGCCAGCAGTGAATGGCAGAACCAAGAGACCCAGTACTTC
CASSEWQNQETQYF
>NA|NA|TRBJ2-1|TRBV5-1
TGCGCCAGCAGCTTCTCGAACCCGGGCGACAATGAGCAGTTCTTC
CASSFSNPGDNEQFF
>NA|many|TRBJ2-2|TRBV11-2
TGTGCCAGCAGTGTAGGGACGGGGGTGACCGGGGAGCTGTTTTTT
CASSVGTGVTGELFF
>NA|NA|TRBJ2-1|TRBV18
TGTGCCAGCTCACGCACTGGCTCCTACGAGCAGTTCTTC
CASSRTGSYEQFF
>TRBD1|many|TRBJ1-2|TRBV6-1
TGTGCCAGCAGGACAGGGACAGCCCCTTATGGCTACACCTTC
CASRTGTAPYGYTF
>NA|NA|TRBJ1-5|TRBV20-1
TGCAGTGCTAGAAAGGAACCACATCAGCCCCAGCATTTT
CSARKEPHQPQHF
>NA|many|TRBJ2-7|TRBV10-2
TGCGCCAGCAGTGAAGGGATTAGCACCTACGAGCAGTACTTC
CASSEGISTYEQYF
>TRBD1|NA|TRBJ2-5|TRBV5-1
TGCGCCAGCAGCGGCCGGGACAGGGGCTTGGAGACCCAGTACTTC
CASSGRDRGLETQYF
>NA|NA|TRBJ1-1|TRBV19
TGTGCCAGTAGTATAGCTGAGAACACTGAAGCTTTCTTT
CASSIAENTEAFF
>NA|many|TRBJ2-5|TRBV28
TGTGCCAGCAGTTTAGGGCTAGAAGAGACCCAGTACTTC
CASSLGLEETQYF
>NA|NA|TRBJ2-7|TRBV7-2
TGTGCCAGCAGCGCCGGCCCGGGTCTAGCCTACGAGCAGTACTTC
CASSAGPGLAYEQYF
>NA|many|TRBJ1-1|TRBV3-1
TGTGCCAGCAGCCTGCTACCCGAGAACACTGAAGCTTTCTTT
CASSLLPENTEAFF
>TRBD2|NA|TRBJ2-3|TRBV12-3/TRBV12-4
TGTGCCAGCAGTTTGACTAGCGGGAGAGGCTCAGATACGCAGTATTTT
CASSLTSGRGSDTQYF
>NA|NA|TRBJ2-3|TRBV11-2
TGTGCCAGCAGCTTAGATCAGGATACGCAGTATTTT
CASSLDQDTQYF